What follows are 18 T cell receptor beta chains derived from one specimen sequenced in a study of control samples from healthy donors and cancer patients. TCRdb keeps only in-frame clones here, not all; method: immunoSEQ multiplex PCR. The sample shows about 57,000 clones, roughly 90% of them seen only once. What was sequenced was PBMCs. The receptor set was obtained from a man aged 25 to 40 with colorectal cancer.

This chain uses TRBV10-3 with TRBJ2-7; D is unresolved. V dropped 10 bases and J dropped 1 base, with 14 bases sitting between them. The CDR3 spans 13 residues. Per germline, CDR1 ENHRY and CDR2 SYGVKD. The CDR3 loop is CATTSARSYEQYV. As DNA, the CDR3 is TGTGCCACCACCTCGGCCCGGTCCTACGAGCAGTACGTC.

The chain links TRBV2 to TRBJ2-2, with 12 nucleotides matching TRBD1. V shed 4 bases and J 7 bases; nucleotides not matched to a gene: 10. Germline CDR1 SNHLY, CDR2 FYNNEI. The CDR3 sequence is 17 residues long. The CDR3 here is CASSGAAGQGAIGELFF. The CDR3 coding sequence is TGTGCCAGCAGTGGGGCTGCGGGACAGGGGGCTATCGGGGAGCTGTTTTTT.

Regarding this clone: Other nucleotide sequences from this sample produce the same CDR3. The chain couples TRBV5-1 to TRBJ1-4, with 8 nucleotides matching TRBD1. Germline V gives CDR1 SGHRS, CDR2 YFSETQ. This CDR3 is built from 15 residues. Losses at the gene ends were 0 bases for V and 7 bases for J; bases not matched to a gene: 5. This CDR3 reads CASSLVQGEGEKLFF. CDR3 DNA: TGCGCCAGCAGCTTGGTACAGGGGGAAGGTGAAAAACTGTTTTTT.

The chain employs TRBV5-8 and TRBJ1-3, with 7 bases fitting TRBD1. V shed 7 bases, J shed 4 bases, and the junction held 11 bases outside the gene matches. The CDR3 is 15 residues long. Germline V CDR1 and CDR2: SGHTS, YDEGEE. CDR3 region: CASYSLETGGNTIYF. In DNA, the CDR3 is TGTGCCAGCTATTCATTGGAGACAGGGGGAAACACCATATATTTT.

The chain uses TRBV2 and TRBJ2-3; D gene unclear. Trimming pared 6 bases from V and 0 bases from J, leaving 10 bases between. This CDR3 has 14 residues. CDR1 is SNHLY, CDR2 FYNNEI, per germline. The CDR3 here is CASSSGISTDTQYF. The CDR3 DNA reads TGTGCCAGCAGCTCCGGAATCAGCACAGATACGCAGTATTTT. Looking up the rest from reference TRBV2 and TRBJ2-3 gives the full variable domain: EPEVTQTPSHQVTQMGQEVILRCVPISNHLYFYWYRQILGQKVEFLVSFYNNEISEKSEIFDDQFSVERPDGSNFTLKIRSTKLEDSAMYFCASSSGISTDTQYFGPGTRLTVL.

V gene TRBV7-2 combines with J gene TRBJ2-1; 7 bases agree with TRBD2. V was clipped by 0 bases and J by 7 bases; unmatched bases: 9. The V gene's germline CDR1 is SGHTA and CDR2 FQGNSA. The CDR3 is 16 amino acids. The CDR3 sequence is CASSLAGGKERNEQFF. DNA for the CDR3: TGTGCCAGCAGCTTAGCGGGGGGGAAGGAAAGGAATGAGCAGTTCTTC.

This clone showed up just once. The chain couples TRBV27 to TRBJ1-1; D possibly corresponds to TRBD1 (6 bases). The V gene lost 6 bases and the J gene lost 1 base, with 15 bases spanning the gap. The CDR3 spans 15 residues. The germline gives CDR1 MNHEY, CDR2 SMNVEV (reference sequence). Written as DNA, the CDR3 is TGTGCCAGCAGACGAATGGGAGGGGGGAACACTGAAGCTTTCTTT. This codes for CASRRMGGGNTEAFF.

The chain joins TRBV5-4 to TRBJ2-7; D remains unclear. The germline V gene has CDR1 SGHNT and CDR2 YYREEE (reference sequence). V lost 3 bases to trimming and J lost 0 bases, with 10 bases between them. This CDR3 is built from 14 residues. CDR3 protein: CASSSEPGSYEQYV. The CDR3 DNA is TGTGCCAGCAGCTCCGAACCCGGCTCCTACGAGCAGTACGTC.

This rearrangement joins TRBV5-6 to TRBJ1-2; D uncertain. CDR3 length: 14 amino acids. The V gene lost 4 bases and the J gene lost 5 bases, with 15 bases spanning the gap. Germline CDR1 reads SGHDT; CDR2 reads YYEEEE. Here the CDR3 reads CASSTSEELYGYTF. The CDR3 bases are TGTGCCAGCAGCACCAGTGAGGAACTTTATGGCTACACCTTC.

The V gene is TRBV5-1, the J gene TRBJ1-1, with TRBD1 as a possible D gene (5 bases). The CDR3 has 13 amino acids. Trimming removed 2 bases from V and 6 bases from J, with 11 bases in between. Germline CDR1 and CDR2: SGHRS and YFSETQ. CDR3 coding DNA: TGCGCCAGCAGCTTTTGGGGGGAGGCTGAAGCTTTCTTT. Its protein product is CASSFWGEAEAFF.

This chain joins TRBV19 and TRBJ2-2; D not certain. V was trimmed by 4 bases and J by 2 bases, leaving 14 bases between them. The germline V gene has CDR1 LNHDA and CDR2 SQIVND (reference sequence). CDR3 length: 16 amino acids. The DNA of the CDR3 is TGTGCCAGTAGTAGTGCCGCACGCCTCAACACCGGGGAGCTGTTTTTT. Translating gives CASSSAARLNTGELFF.

This sequence joins TRBV5-6 and TRBJ2-5, with D tentatively TRBD1 (7 bases). The V and J ends lost 2 bases and 5 bases respectively, with 13 bases between them. This CDR3 region has 14 residues. From germline, CDR1 is SGHDT and CDR2 YYEEEE. The DNA for the CDR3 is TGTGCCAGCAGCTTTGGAGGGGGCGCGGAGACCCAGTACTTC. Translation: CASSFGGGAETQYF.

V gene TRBV7-2 combines with J gene TRBJ1-6, with D perhaps TRBD1 (6 bases). The CDR3 extends over 19 amino acids. CDR1 and CDR2 from the germline V gene are SGHTA and FQGNSA. Trimming left V 5 bases short and J 0 bases short, with 20 bases between. Here the CDR3 DNA reads TGTGCCAGCAGCACCCCCGGGACACCCGAAAGCTCCTATAATTCACCCCTCCACTTT. It yields the protein CASSTPGTPESSYNSPLHF. Looking up the rest from reference TRBV7-2 and TRBJ1-6 gives the full variable domain: GAGVSQSPSNKVTEKGKDVELRCDPISGHTALYWYRQSLGQGLEFLIYFQGNSAPDKSGLPSDRFSAERTGGSVSTLTIQRTQQEDSAVYLCASSTPGTPESSYNSPLHFGNGTRLTVT.

This chain uses TRBV5-4 with TRBJ2-1; 8 bases match TRBD1. Trimming removed 2 bases from V and 9 bases from J; junction bases left unmatched: 7. Germline CDR1 SGHNT, CDR2 YYREEE (reference sequence). CDR3 length: 14 residues. CDR3 nucleotide sequence: TGTGCCAGCAGCTTAAGCAGGGGGCCGGGTGAGCAGTTCTTC. This translates into CASSLSRGPGEQFF.

The chain uses TRBV27 and TRBJ1-2; weak D call: TRBD1 (6 bases). The CDR3 is made up of 15 amino acids. The V gene's germline CDR1 is MNHEY and CDR2 SMNVEV (reference sequence). Trimming pared 5 bases from V and 4 bases from J, leaving 17 bases between. The DNA of the CDR3 is TGTGCCAGCAGTATTACCTTAGGACAGCTCTATGGCTACACCTTC. Amino acid sequence: CASSITLGQLYGYTF.

This sequence joins TRBV6-2 or TRBV6-3 and TRBJ2-3; 13 bases are shared with TRBD2. This CDR3 region has 19 residues. Germline V gene data show CDR1 as MNHEY and CDR2 as SVGEGT. V was pared by 6 bases and J by 4 bases, with 16 bases of the junction left unmatched. The CDR3 DNA reads as TGTGCCAGCAGCCTAACTTGGACTAGCGGGGGCTCGATCCCAGATACGCAGTATTTT. Its translation is CASSLTWTSGGSIPDTQYF.

The J gene is TRBJ2-6, the V gene TRBV12-3 or TRBV12-4; D is unclear. The length of the CDR3 is 11 residues. Trimming stripped 7 bases from V and 9 bases from J, with 7 bases between. The CDR3 sequence is CASIFGNVLTF. The CDR3 coding sequence is TGTGCCAGCATCTTTGGCAACGTCCTGACTTTC.

The chain is built from TRBV7-6 and TRBJ2-7; 8 bases agree with TRBD1. The V gene end was trimmed by 4 bases and the J gene end by 3 bases; junction bases not matched to a gene: 8. In germline, CDR1 is SGHVS, CDR2 FNYEAQ. The CDR3 is 15 residues long. The CDR3 bases are TGTGCCAGCAGCTCCGGCGGGACAGGAATCTACGAGCAGTACTTC. It is translated as CASSSGGTGIYEQYF.